This entry features one TCR beta chain sequence. Alongside a J-beta primer mix, a sample-barcoded 5' primer served in a second PCR lasting roughly 6 to 11 cycles. In TCRdb, the 5' RACE reads were re-called with MiXCR into one record per CDR3 protein. The data hold approximately 730,000 distinct CDR3 sequences, with approximately 53% observed a single time. These data originate in a study of blood T cells in healthy people across ages. V gave up 1 base and J gave up 6 bases, with 10 bases separating them. Germline V gene sequence: CDR1 SEHNR, CDR2 FQNEAQ (reference sequence). The CDR3 has 14 amino acids.

This receptor was identified in a man at least 80 years old in good health. The material sequenced was blood. V is TRBV7-9 and J is TRBJ2-1; no definite D call. The CDR3 region has the DNA TGTGCCAGCAGCTTAGTTGGGCAGCCCAATGAGCAGTTCTTC. This translates into CASSLVGQPNEQFF.